This T cell receptor (beta chain) comes out of a study of blood T cell repertoires in COVID-19 (TCRdb year 2020). Regarding the complete study: Samples covering the acute and convalescent phases of COVID-19 were provided by collaborators in the United States, Italy and Spain. The material from the prospective study consisted of cDNA or gDNA derived from T cells, B-cell-depleted T cells, or PBMCs. The dataset comprised deeply sampled blood TCRbeta repertoires from subjects exposed to, actively infected with, or recovered from COVID-19. The repertoires were released in a freely available public database meant as a resource for research on the immune response to SARS-CoV-2. Samples came from the ongoing ImmuneRACE study (first 160 participants) plus 1,254 subjects from 6 global collaborators. The sample metadata nearly always contained a de-identified subject ID, COVID-19 status, age in years and sex. Where available, HLA class I and class II types were taken from metadata supplied by the sample provider and were not determined by assay-based typing. Points the paper makes about the study in general: The quantity of clinical and demographic metadata differed by source and by participant and was supplied without curation.

Spanning cysteine to phenylalanine, the CDR3 consists of 14 amino acids. The DNA shown is the 42-base CDR3, in frame from base 1. In the germline V gene, CDR1 corresponds to MNHEY and CDR2 to SVGAGI. V and J are truncated by 6 bases and 5 bases respectively, leaving an intervening sequence of 13 bases. TCRbeta CDR3 regions were amplified from genomic DNA by means of the immunoSEQ Assay, a bias-controlled multiplex PCR. Per the source publication's procedure: Within the assay, amplification of reference gene primers was used to estimate how many nucleated cells each sample contained. To quantify the absolute abundance of each unique TCRbeta CDR3 rearrangement, sequence reads were collapsed and filtered. For each sample, productive Simpson clonality was calculated as the square root of Simpson's diversity index across productive rearrangements. The source is immuneACCESS, and TCRdb retained only in-frame sequences with V and J called. Part of the clones is not carried over; for the studies checked, unresolved V genes explain less than half of this, and the remainder is unexplained. For V, J and clone size, that table is used; D and trimming come from the DNA. A total of some 190,000 clones appear in this sample, about 85% of them only once. Roughly 5% of the sample comes from the top ten.

The collaborating institutions used their own protocols to collect whole blood in K2EDTA tubes. For TCRbeta analysis, collaborator samples were shipped as frozen whole blood, as isolated PBMCs, or as DNA extracted from either sample type. The count of this clone is one. Its antigen is not yet known. It has no much larger one-base neighbor in the sample; base qualities were not kept. The V gene is TRBV6-5 and the J gene is TRBJ1-4; the D gene is possibly TRBD1, with 5 bases matching. Sequenced: peripheral blood. This TCR was recovered from a woman older than 75 with acute or convalescent COVID-19. The bases are TGTGCCAGCAGCAAACCCGGGGGGAATGAAAAACTGTTTTTT. It translates as CASSKPGGNEKLFF.